The T cell receptor (beta chain) under discussion was sequenced for a study of cytomegalovirus exposure and HLA in healthy donors. Study conclusions and caveats: In vitro checks showed that a few CMV-associated chains really do target CMV antigens. Researchers counted about 150 TCR beta chains as cytomegalovirus-associated. Earlier results showed most TCR beta V segments being productive about 90% or about 30% of the time.

It was with 60 Vbeta and 13 Jbeta primers that the PCR ran. Method: immunoSEQ multiplex PCR; TCRdb's copy keeps in-frame clones and lacks some. The sample yields approximately 170,000 clones, roughly four fifths seen once. Of note for this clone: What it recognizes is unknown.

Trimming pared 7 bases from V and 4 bases from J, leaving 18 bases between. Germline CDR1 reads SGHRS; CDR2 reads YFSETQ. This CDR3 has 14 amino acids. In nominal health when sampled, donors likely had unrecorded immune exposures nonetheless. Sequenced sample: PBMCs. The rearrangement uses TRBV5-1 and TRBJ2-7; D call uncertain. The receptor comes from a woman aged 40 to 55 in good health and CMV-seronegative. The CDR3 loop reads CASFSHDSSYEQYF. DNA for the CDR3: TGCGCCAGCTTCAGCCACGACTCGAGTTACGAGCAGTACTTC.